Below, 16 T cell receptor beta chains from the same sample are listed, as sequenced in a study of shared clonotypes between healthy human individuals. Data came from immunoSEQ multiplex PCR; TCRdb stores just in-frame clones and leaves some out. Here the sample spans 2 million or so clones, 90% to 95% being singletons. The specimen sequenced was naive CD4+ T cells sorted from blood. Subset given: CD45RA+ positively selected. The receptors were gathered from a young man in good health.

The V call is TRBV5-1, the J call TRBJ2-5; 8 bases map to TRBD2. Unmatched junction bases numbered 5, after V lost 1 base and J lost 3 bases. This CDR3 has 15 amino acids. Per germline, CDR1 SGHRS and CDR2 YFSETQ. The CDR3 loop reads CASSLNTAGEETQYF. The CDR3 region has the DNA TGCGCCAGCAGCTTGAATACAGCGGGAGAAGAGACCCAGTACTTC.

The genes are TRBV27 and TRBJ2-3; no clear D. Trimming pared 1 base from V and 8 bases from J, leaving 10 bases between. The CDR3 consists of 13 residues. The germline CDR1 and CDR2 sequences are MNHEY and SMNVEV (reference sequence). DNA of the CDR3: TGTGCCAGCAGTTTATATCCCCAAGTTACGCAGTATTTT. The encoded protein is CASSLYPQVTQYF.

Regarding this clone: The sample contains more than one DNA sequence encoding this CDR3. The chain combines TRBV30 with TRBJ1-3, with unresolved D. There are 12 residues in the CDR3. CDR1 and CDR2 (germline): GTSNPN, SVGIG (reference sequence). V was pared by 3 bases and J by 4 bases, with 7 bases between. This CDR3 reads CAWRDSGNTIYF. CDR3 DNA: TGTGCCTGGAGGGATTCGGGAAACACCATATATTTT.

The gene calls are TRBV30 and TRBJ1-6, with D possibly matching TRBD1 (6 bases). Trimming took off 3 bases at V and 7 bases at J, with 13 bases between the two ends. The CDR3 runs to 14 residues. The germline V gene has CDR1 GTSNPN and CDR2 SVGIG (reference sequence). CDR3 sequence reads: CAWRTGLLNSPLHF. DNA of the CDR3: TGTGCCTGGAGGACAGGTCTCCTAAATTCACCCCTCCACTTT.

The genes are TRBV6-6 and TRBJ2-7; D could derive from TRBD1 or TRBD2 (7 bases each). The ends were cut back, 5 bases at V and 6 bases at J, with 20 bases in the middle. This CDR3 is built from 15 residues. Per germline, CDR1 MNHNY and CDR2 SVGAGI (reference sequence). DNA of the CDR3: TGTGCCAGCAGTCAAAGACAGGGAGGGTGGACCGAGCAGTACTTC. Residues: CASSQRQGGWTEQYF.

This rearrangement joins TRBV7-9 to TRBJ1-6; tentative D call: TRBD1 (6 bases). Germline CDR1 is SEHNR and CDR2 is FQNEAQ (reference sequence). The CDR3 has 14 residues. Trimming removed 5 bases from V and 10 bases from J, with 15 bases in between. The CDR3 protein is CASSPRGEGSPLHF. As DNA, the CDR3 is TGTGCCAGCAGCCCGAGGGGGGAAGGCTCACCCCTCCACTTT.

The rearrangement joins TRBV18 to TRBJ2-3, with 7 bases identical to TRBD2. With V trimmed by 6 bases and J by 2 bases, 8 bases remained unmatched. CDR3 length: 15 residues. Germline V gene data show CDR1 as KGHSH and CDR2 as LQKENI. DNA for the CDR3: TGTGCCAGCTCCTTTTTCGGGGGGAACACAGATACGCAGTATTTT. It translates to CASSFFGGNTDTQYF.

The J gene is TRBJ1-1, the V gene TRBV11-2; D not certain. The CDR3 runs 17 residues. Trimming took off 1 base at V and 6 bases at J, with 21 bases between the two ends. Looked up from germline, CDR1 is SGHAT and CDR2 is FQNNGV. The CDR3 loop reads CASSLGTRQTRSAEAFF. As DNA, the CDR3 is TGTGCCAGCAGCTTAGGAACCCGACAAACTCGATCGGCTGAAGCTTTCTTT.

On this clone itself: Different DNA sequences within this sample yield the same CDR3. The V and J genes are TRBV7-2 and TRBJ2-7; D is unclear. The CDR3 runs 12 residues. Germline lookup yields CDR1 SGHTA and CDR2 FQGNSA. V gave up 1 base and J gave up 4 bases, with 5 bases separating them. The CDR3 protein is CASSLVGYEQYF. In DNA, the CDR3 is TGTGCCAGCAGCTTAGTGGGGTACGAGCAGTACTTC.

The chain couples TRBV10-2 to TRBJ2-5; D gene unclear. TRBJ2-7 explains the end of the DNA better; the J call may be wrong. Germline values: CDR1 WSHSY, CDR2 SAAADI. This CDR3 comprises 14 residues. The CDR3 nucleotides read TGCGCCAGCAGGGCACTACGTTCGTCCTACGAGCAGTACTTC. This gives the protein CASRALRSSYEQYF.

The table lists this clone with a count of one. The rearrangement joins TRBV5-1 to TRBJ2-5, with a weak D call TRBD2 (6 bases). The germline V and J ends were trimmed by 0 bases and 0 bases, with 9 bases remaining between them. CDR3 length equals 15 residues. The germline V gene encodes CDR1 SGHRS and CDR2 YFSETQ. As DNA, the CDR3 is TGCGCCAGCAGCTTGGTGGCGGGGAACCAAGAGACCCAGTACTTC. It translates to CASSLVAGNQETQYF.

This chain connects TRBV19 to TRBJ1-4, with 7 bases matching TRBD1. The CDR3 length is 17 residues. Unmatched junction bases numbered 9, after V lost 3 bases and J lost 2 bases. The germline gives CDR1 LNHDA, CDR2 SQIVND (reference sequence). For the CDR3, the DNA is TGTGCCAGTAGTATTCCCTCGACAGGGATCACTAATGAAAAACTGTTTTTT. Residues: CASSIPSTGITNEKLFF.

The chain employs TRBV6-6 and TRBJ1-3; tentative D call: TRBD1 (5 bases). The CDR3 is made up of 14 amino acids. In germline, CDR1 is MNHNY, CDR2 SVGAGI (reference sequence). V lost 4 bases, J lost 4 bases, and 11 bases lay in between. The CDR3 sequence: CASSSGTAGNTIYF. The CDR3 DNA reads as TGTGCCAGCAGTTCCGGGACCGCGGGAAACACCATATATTTT.

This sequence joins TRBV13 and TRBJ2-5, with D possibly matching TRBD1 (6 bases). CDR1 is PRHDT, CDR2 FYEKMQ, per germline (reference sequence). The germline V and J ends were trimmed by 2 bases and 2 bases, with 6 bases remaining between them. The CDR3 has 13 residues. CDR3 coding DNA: TGTGCCAGCAGCTTACAGGGGCAAGAGACCCAGTACTTC. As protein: CASSLQGQETQYF.

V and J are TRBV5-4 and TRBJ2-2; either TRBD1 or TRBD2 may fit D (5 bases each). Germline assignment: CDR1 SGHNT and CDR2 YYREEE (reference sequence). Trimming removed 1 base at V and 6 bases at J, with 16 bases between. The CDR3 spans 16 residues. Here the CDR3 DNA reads TGTGCCAGCAGCTTGTTTTCGGGACGGGCCGCCGGGGAGCTGTTTTTT. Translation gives CASSLFSGRAAGELFF.

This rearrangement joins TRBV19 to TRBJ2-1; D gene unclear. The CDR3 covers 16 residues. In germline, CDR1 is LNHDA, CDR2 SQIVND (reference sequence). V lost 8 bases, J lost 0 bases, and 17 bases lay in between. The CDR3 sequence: CASSPLEAPSYNEQFF. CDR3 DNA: TGTGCCAGTTCTCCCCTTGAGGCGCCCTCCTACAATGAGCAGTTCTTC.